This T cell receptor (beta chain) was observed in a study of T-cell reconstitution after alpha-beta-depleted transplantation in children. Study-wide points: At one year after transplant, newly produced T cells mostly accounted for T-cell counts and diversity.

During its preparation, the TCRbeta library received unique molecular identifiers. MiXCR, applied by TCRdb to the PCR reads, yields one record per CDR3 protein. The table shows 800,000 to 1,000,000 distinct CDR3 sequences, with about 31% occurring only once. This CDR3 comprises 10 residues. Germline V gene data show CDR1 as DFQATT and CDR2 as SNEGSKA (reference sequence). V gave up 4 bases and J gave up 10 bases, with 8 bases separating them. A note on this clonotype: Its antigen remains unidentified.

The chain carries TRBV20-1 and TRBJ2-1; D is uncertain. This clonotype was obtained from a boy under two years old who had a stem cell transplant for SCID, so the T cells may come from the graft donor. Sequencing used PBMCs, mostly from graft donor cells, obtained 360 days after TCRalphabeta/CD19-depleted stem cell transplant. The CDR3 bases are TGCAGTGCTACGCGAAGGGAGCAGTTCTTC. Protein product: CSATRREQFF.